The TCR beta chain under discussion was sequenced for a study of blood T cell repertoires in COVID-19. In the authors' workflow: By means of reference gene primer amplification, nucleated cell counts were estimated. Here immunoSEQ multiplex PCR was the method, and the copy in TCRdb shows in-frame clones only, minus some. V, J and clone size were drawn from that table, and D and trimming were deduced from the DNA. The sample records about 180,000 clones, approximately 85% being singletons. Trimming left V 5 bases short and J 6 bases short, with 17 bases between. The CDR3 has 14 amino acids. Germline V gene sequence: CDR1 SGHDT, CDR2 YYEEEE.

The TCR comes from a man between 60 and 75 years old with acute or convalescent COVID-19. The rearrangement links TRBV5-6 to TRBJ1-1, with D unresolved. The sequenced sample consisted of peripheral blood. Here the CDR3 reads CASRTGQATSEAFF. The CDR3 DNA sequence: TGTGCCAGCAGAACTGGGCAGGCTACCTCTGAAGCTTTCTTT.